The 32 T cell receptor beta chains reported below all come from one sample, sequenced in a study. TCRdb analysed the RT-PCR reads with MiXCR anew, one entry per CDR3 protein. This sample has hundreds of thousands of distinct CDR3 sequences; over 12% occur once, and the top ten carry about 3.6%. Sequencing was carried out using memory CD4+ T cells from blood. The source is a female donor in good health, serving as a healthy control.

This clonotype was recorded many times. This chain joins TRBV29-1 and TRBJ2-3, with 10 bases identical to TRBD2. V was pared by 6 bases and J by 2 bases, with 8 bases of the junction left unmatched. The length of the CDR3 is 15 residues. Germline V lookup: CDR1 SQVTM, CDR2 ANQGSEA. CDR3 region: CSVQRTSGPTDTQYF. The CDR3 DNA is TGCAGCGTCCAACGGACTAGCGGACCCACAGATACGCAGTATTTT.

J is TRBJ1-1 and V is TRBV20-1, with D perhaps matching TRBD1 (5 bases). Germline CDR1 DFQATT, CDR2 SNEGSKA (reference sequence). This CDR3 is 16 amino acids long. CDR3 sequence reads: CSAPDSTDPLNTEAFF. DNA for the CDR3: TGCAGCGCCCCTGACTCGACAGACCCCCTGAACACTGAAGCTTTCTTT.

The rearrangement joins TRBV4-2 to TRBJ2-3; D is ambiguous. This CDR3 spans 15 amino acids. Germline CDR1 is LGHNA and CDR2 is YNFKEQ. Trimming removed 0 bases from V and 1 base from J, with 8 bases in between. The CDR3 DNA is TGTGCCAGCAGCCAAGATTACACAGGCACAGATACGCAGTATTTT. Protein: CASSQDYTGTDTQYF.

This clonotype was seen a handful of times. The chain joins TRBV5-1 to TRBJ2-3; D is undetermined. V was pared by 6 bases and J by 5 bases, with 16 bases between. Germline V CDR1 and CDR2: SGHRS, YFSETQ. This CDR3 has 14 amino acids. CDR3 sequence: CASTDGNRGDTQYF. The CDR3 coding sequence is TGCGCCAGCACCGACGGAAATAGAGGAGATACGCAGTATTTT.

The chain is built from TRBV5-5 and TRBJ2-6, with 7 bases that match TRBD1. The CDR3 runs to 16 residues. The V gene's germline CDR1 is SGHKS and CDR2 YYEKEE (reference sequence). With 2 bases clipped from V and 0 bases from J, the junction kept 2 bases outside the gene matches. The CDR3 bases are TGTGCCAGCAGCTTCGGGACAGTCTCTGGGGCCAACGTCCTGACTTTC. Translating gives CASSFGTVSGANVLTF.

This clonotype occurred a few times. This chain links TRBV12-3 or TRBV12-4 with TRBJ2-1; 9 positions agree with TRBD2. The CDR3 has 15 amino acids. V shed 3 bases and J 6 bases; nucleotides not matched to a gene: 6. Here the CDR3 DNA reads TGTGCCAGCAGTTTTCGTACTAGCGGGTCCAATGAGCAGTTCTTC. Its protein is CASSFRTSGSNEQFF.

This clonotype showed up many times. This chain connects TRBV6-5 to TRBJ1-4; D might be TRBD1 (5 bases). Germline V gene sequence: CDR1 MNHEY, CDR2 SVGAGI. This CDR3 region has 15 residues. The germline V and J ends were trimmed by 6 bases and 8 bases, with 19 bases remaining between them. CDR3 sequence reads: CASSHTGDEEEKLFF. The CDR3 nucleotides read TGTGCCAGCAGCCACACCGGGGACGAGGAGGAAAAACTGTTTTTT.

This clonotype has ten or more counts. The chain joins TRBV12-3 or TRBV12-4 to TRBJ1-5, with 9 bases lining up with TRBD1. Trimming took 5 bases from V and 7 from J; bases not matched to a gene: 3. The CDR3 covers 13 residues. The CDR3 DNA sequence: TGTGCCAGCAGTCCGGGACAGGGACAGCCCCAGCATTTT. Its protein is CASSPGQGQPQHF.

V and J are TRBV20-1 and TRBJ2-2, with D maybe TRBD1 (6 bases). CDR3 length equals 15 residues. V lost 1 base and J 0 bases, leaving 9 bases between the germline ends. Per germline, CDR1 DFQATT and CDR2 SNEGSKA (reference sequence). CDR3 amino acids: CSARAGDTNTGELFF. CDR3 sequence (DNA): TGCAGTGCTAGAGCAGGGGATACGAACACCGGGGAGCTGTTTTTT.

This clonotype has only a few counts. V and J are TRBV4-2 and TRBJ2-6, with D perhaps given as TRBD1 or TRBD2 (5 bases each). CDR1 LGHNA and CDR2 YNFKEQ come from the germline V gene. The CDR3 consists of 16 residues. Trimming took off 4 bases at V and 1 base at J, with 11 bases between the two ends. The CDR3 DNA reads TGTGCCAGCAGCCCTGGGGGTAGGTCTGGGGCCAACGTCCTGACTTTC. It is translated as CASSPGGRSGANVLTF.

The chain couples TRBV12-3 or TRBV12-4 to TRBJ1-5, with a tentative D call TRBD1 (5 bases). The V end lost 7 bases, the J end lost 4 bases, and 14 bases lay between the germline ends. This CDR3 has 14 amino acids. As DNA, the CDR3 is TGTGCCAGCACCCGGGACCATGGGAATCAGCCCCAGCATTTT. Encoded protein: CASTRDHGNQPQHF.

The V gene is TRBV6-6, the J gene TRBJ2-4; 11 nucleotides match TRBD1. With 7 bases clipped from V and 6 bases from J, the junction kept 8 bases outside the gene matches. The CDR3 consists of 15 residues. In germline, CDR1 is MNHNY, CDR2 SVGAGI (reference sequence). The CDR3 region has the DNA TGTGCCAGCACTCAGGGACAGGGGGAAGGAAACATTCAGTACTTC. Its translation is CASTQGQGEGNIQYF.

In this sample, this clonotype turned up a few times. This sequence joins TRBV6-1 and TRBJ1-5; D remains unclear. CDR3 length: 13 residues. Germline V CDR1 and CDR2: MNHNS, SASEGT. Trimming stripped 6 bases from V and 4 bases from J, with 10 bases between. The CDR3 DNA is TGTGCCAGCAGCCCAGAAACTAATCAGCCCCAGCATTTT. It encodes CASSPETNQPQHF.

This clonotype was seen a handful of times. This sequence joins TRBV12-3 or TRBV12-4 and TRBJ1-5; D gene unclear. This CDR3 is 13 amino acids long. Trimming cost V 5 bases and J 7 bases, with 12 bases left between them. DNA of the CDR3: TGTGCCAGCAGTAGCCTCGAGGAACAGCCCCAGCATTTT. Amino acids: CASSSLEEQPQHF.

This clonotype appeared many times. J is TRBJ2-1 and V is TRBV5-5; 9 positions match TRBD1. The length of the CDR3 is 15 residues. Germline V gene lookup returns CDR1 SGHKS and CDR2 YYEKEE (reference sequence). Germline trimming cut 0 bases from V and 8 bases from J; bases unmatched to any gene: 6. The CDR3 DNA sequence: TGTGCCAGCAGCTTGGCGGGACAGGGTTTGTATGAGCAGTTCTTC. Translating it yields CASSLAGQGLYEQFF.

The rearrangement links TRBV10-3 to TRBJ2-3; 11 positions match TRBD2. The trim removed 6 bases at V and 4 bases at J, leaving 6 bases unmatched. This CDR3 spans 15 amino acids. Germline V gives CDR1 ENHRY, CDR2 SYGVKD. The CDR3 sequence is CAIRGTSGGADTQYF. The CDR3 DNA reads TGTGCCATCAGGGGCACTAGCGGGGGTGCAGATACGCAGTATTTT.

This clonotype was seen repeatedly, ten times or more. V and J are TRBV20-1 and TRBJ2-1; 10 nucleotides align to TRBD2. Germline lookup yields CDR1 DFQATT and CDR2 SNEGSKA (reference sequence). V lost 0 bases and J lost 5; bases outside the gene matches: 4. The CDR3 is made up of 15 amino acids. CDR3 loop: CSARDSGRSDNEQFF. DNA for the CDR3: TGCAGTGCTAGAGATAGCGGGAGGTCGGACAATGAGCAGTTCTTC.

The sample holds a few counts of this clonotype. The chain recombines TRBV20-1 with TRBJ2-7; either TRBD1 or TRBD2 may supply D (5 bases each). Germline CDR1 is DFQATT and CDR2 is SNEGSKA (reference sequence). V was pared by 5 bases and J by 1 base, with 21 bases between. The CDR3 consists of 16 residues. In DNA, the CDR3 is TGCAGTGCTTTTGACTTCACCGGGACCAATTCCTACGAGCAGTACTTC. Its translation is CSAFDFTGTNSYEQYF.

This clonotype occurred many times. The chain has TRBV18 and TRBJ1-1; no reliable D call. The CDR3 is 13 amino acids. Germline V CDR1 and CDR2: KGHSH, LQKENI. Trimming took 0 bases from V and 2 from J, leaving 4 bases between them. CDR3 DNA sequence: TGTGCCAGCTCACCACCAGGTAACACTGAAGCTTTCTTT. It codes for CASSPPGNTEAFF.

This clonotype was recorded many times. This chain joins TRBV18 and TRBJ1-1; D is unclear. V dropped 1 base and J dropped 4 bases, with 10 bases sitting between them. Germline V gene sequence: CDR1 KGHSH, CDR2 LQKENI. There are 14 residues in the CDR3. CDR3 coding DNA: TGTGCCAGCTCACCACGTCAGGTCGGCACTGAAGCTTTCTTT. Amino acids: CASSPRQVGTEAFF.

This chain links TRBV24-1 with TRBJ1-2; D not resolved. The V end was cut by 3 bases, the J end by 4 bases, with 17 bases between. The germline gives CDR1 KGHDR, CDR2 SFDVKD. This CDR3 spans 16 amino acids. DNA for the CDR3: TGTGCCACCAGTGATGAATGGTCCTCGGGAGGCTATGGCTACACCTTC. Translating it yields CATSDEWSSGGYGYTF.

This clonotype was recorded a few times. The chain couples TRBV9 to TRBJ2-2; the D is unclear. V lost 0 bases and J lost 2, with 8 bases in between. This CDR3 is 15 amino acids long. CDR1 is SGDLS and CDR2 is YYNGEE in the germline V gene. The CDR3 DNA follows: TGTGCCAGCAGCGTAGGTAGGGTAAACACCGGGGAGCTGTTTTTT. This gives the protein CASSVGRVNTGELFF.

The chain employs TRBV15 and TRBJ2-1, with a possible D match to TRBD2 (6 bases). This CDR3 has 18 amino acids. Germline values: CDR1 LNHNV, CDR2 YYDKDF (reference sequence). The V end lost 0 bases, the J end lost 7 bases, and 22 bases lay between the germline ends. The CDR3 region is CATSRDYSAGSGGNEQFF. The CDR3 nucleotides read TGTGCCACCAGCAGAGATTATTCGGCGGGGAGCGGCGGTAATGAGCAGTTCTTC.

This clonotype was counted between two and nine times. The genes are TRBV6-1 and TRBJ2-3; D is uncertain. CDR3 length: 16 amino acids. Germline loops: CDR1 MNHNS, CDR2 SASEGT. Trimming left V 2 bases short and J 0 bases short, with 12 bases between. CDR3 nucleotides: TGTGCCAGCAGTGAACACGGCAGCCGTAGCACAGATACGCAGTATTTT. It yields the protein CASSEHGSRSTDTQYF.

This rearrangement joins TRBV28 to TRBJ2-7; TRBD1 matches at 12 bases. With V trimmed by 4 bases and J by 8 bases, 9 bases remained unmatched. Per the germline V gene, CDR1 is MDHEN and CDR2 is SYDVKM. The CDR3 runs to 15 residues. CDR3 nucleotide sequence: TGTGCCAGCAGTTCGACCGGGACAGGGGGCGCGAAGCAGTACTTC. Translating it yields CASSSTGTGGAKQYF.

This clonotype was found many times. This rearrangement joins TRBV27 to TRBJ2-5; 9 bases map to TRBD1. This CDR3 region has 15 residues. The V gene end was trimmed by 5 bases and the J gene end by 5 bases; junction bases not matched to a gene: 9. Per germline, CDR1 MNHEY and CDR2 SMNVEV (reference sequence). The CDR3 DNA reads TGTGCCAGCAGTGCCACCACAGGGGGCTGGGAGACCCAGTACTTC. Amino acids: CASSATTGGWETQYF.

This clonotype was seen many times. This chain connects TRBV20-1 to TRBJ1-4, with D tentatively TRBD1 (6 bases). Trimming took off 2 bases at V and 3 bases at J, with 10 bases between the two ends. Looked up from germline, CDR1 is DFQATT and CDR2 is SNEGSKA (reference sequence). The CDR3 is 14 amino acids. The DNA of the CDR3 is TGCAGTGCTAGATTTGCAGGGGCTAATGAAAAACTGTTTTTT. This encodes CSARFAGANEKLFF.

The chain joins TRBV24-1 to TRBJ2-3, with 9 nucleotides matching TRBD1. CDR1 KGHDR and CDR2 SFDVKD come from the germline V gene. The CDR3 runs 16 residues. V dropped 4 bases and J dropped 2; count of bases not matched to a gene: 6. The CDR3 DNA is TGTGCCACCAGTGACCGGGACAGGGTAAACACAGATACGCAGTATTTT. Encoded protein: CATSDRDRVNTDTQYF.

This clonotype was detected only a few times. The J gene is TRBJ2-3, the V gene TRBV20-1, with a weak D call TRBD1 (6 bases). Germline V CDR1 and CDR2: DFQATT, SNEGSKA (reference sequence). The CDR3 totals 15 residues. V was cut by 7 bases and J by 0 bases, with 17 bases left in between. The CDR3 spells CSVSDRLKSTDTQYF. CDR3 DNA: TGCAGTGTCTCGGACAGATTGAAGAGCACAGATACGCAGTATTTT.

This clonotype was observed at least ten times. V is TRBV7-2 and J is TRBJ2-7; 8 nucleotides line up with TRBD1. The germline gives CDR1 SGHTA, CDR2 FQGNSA. This CDR3 contains 14 residues. Germline trimming cut 6 bases from V and 0 bases from J; bases unmatched to any gene: 4. Here the CDR3 reads CASRGQGASYEQYF. CDR3 sequence (DNA): TGTGCCAGCAGAGGACAGGGTGCCTCCTACGAGCAGTACTTC.

To note about this clonotype: Mismatch with germline at one junction end may stem from a read error. The chain links TRBV24-1 to TRBJ2-2; D is tentatively TRBD1 or TRBD2 (5 bases each). The CDR3 is 14 residues long. From germline, CDR1 is KGHDR and CDR2 SFDVKD. The CDR3 here is CATSDWGYTGELFF. The CDR3 DNA is TGTGCCACCAGCGATTGGGGGTACACCGGGGAGCTGTTTTTT.

Ten or more counts support this clonotype. This rearrangement joins TRBV29-1 to TRBJ1-1; D gene ambiguous. V lost 0 bases and J lost 2, with 7 bases in between. CDR1 SQVTM and CDR2 ANQGSEA come from the germline V gene. The CDR3 totals 13 residues. The chain's CDR3 is CSVEDGRNTEAFF. CDR3 sequence (DNA): TGCAGCGTTGAAGATGGGAGAAACACTGAAGCTTTCTTT.